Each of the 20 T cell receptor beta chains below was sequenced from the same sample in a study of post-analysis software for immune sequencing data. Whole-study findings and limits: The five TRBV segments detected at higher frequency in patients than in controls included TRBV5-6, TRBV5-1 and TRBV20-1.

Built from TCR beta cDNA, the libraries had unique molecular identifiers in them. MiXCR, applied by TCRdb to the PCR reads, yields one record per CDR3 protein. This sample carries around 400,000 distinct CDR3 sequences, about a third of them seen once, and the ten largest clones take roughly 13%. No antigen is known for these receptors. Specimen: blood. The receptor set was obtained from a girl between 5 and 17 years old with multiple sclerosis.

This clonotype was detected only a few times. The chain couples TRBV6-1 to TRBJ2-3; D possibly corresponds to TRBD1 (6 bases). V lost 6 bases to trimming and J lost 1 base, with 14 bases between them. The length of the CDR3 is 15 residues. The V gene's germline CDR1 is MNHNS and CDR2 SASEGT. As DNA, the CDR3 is TGTGCCAGCAGACAGTCAGGGGCGGGCACAGATACGCAGTATTTT. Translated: CASRQSGAGTDTQYF.

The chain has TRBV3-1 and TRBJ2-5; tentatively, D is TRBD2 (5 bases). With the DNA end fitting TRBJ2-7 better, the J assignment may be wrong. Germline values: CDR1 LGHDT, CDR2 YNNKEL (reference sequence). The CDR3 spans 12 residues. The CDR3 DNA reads TGTGCCAGCAGCCAAGATGGAGGCGAGCAGTACTTC. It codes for CASSQDGGEQYF.

The CDR3, as DNA: TGCGCCAGCAGCTTGGCCCAACCGGGACTAGCAGGCAATGAGCAGTTCTTC. This sequence encodes CASSLAQPGLAGNEQFF. The rearrangement joins TRBV5-1 to TRBJ2-1; the match to TRBD2 covers 9 bases. V was pared by 0 bases and J by 6 bases, with 10 bases of the junction left unmatched. CDR1 and CDR2 (germline): SGHRS, YFSETQ. The CDR3 length is 17 residues.

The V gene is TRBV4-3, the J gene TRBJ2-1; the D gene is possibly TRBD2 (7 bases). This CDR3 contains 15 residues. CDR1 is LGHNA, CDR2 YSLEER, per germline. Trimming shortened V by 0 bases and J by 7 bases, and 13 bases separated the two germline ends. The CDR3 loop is CASSQDGGGGNEQFF. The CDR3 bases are TGCGCCAGCAGCCAAGACGGAGGGGGGGGGAATGAGCAGTTCTTC.

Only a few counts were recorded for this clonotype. DNA of the CDR3: TGTGCCAGCAGTGCACGTTACGAGCAGTACTTC. It specifies CASSARYEQYF. V and J are TRBV25-1 and TRBJ2-7; D remains unclear. V was cut by 4 bases and J by 4 bases, with 5 bases left in between. From germline, CDR1 is MGHDK and CDR2 SYGVNS. The CDR3 runs 11 residues.

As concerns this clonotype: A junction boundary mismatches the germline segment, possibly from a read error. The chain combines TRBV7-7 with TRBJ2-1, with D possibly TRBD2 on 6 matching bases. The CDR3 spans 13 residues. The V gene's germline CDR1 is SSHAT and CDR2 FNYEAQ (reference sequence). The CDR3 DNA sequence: TGTGCTAGCAGCCAGGGACTGAACAATGAGCAGTTCTTC. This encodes CASSQGLNNEQFF.

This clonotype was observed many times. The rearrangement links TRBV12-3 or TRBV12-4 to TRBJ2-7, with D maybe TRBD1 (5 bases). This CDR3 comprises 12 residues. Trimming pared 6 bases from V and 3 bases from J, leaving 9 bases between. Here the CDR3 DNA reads TGTGCCAGCAGGTCACAGGTCTACGAGCAGTACTTC. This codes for CASRSQVYEQYF.

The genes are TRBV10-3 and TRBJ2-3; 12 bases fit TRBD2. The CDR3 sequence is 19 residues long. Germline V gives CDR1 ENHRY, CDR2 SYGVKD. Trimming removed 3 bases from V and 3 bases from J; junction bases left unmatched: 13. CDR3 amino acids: CAISEPTSGGMIVTDTQYF. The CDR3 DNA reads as TGTGCCATCAGTGAACCTACTAGCGGGGGGATGATAGTGACAGATACGCAGTATTTT.

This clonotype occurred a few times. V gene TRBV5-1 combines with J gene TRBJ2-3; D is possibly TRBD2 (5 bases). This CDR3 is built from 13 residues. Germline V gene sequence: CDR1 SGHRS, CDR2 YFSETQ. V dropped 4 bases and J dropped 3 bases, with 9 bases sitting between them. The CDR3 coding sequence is TGCGCCAGCAGCGAGGTAGCGACAGATACGCAGTATTTT. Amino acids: CASSEVATDTQYF.

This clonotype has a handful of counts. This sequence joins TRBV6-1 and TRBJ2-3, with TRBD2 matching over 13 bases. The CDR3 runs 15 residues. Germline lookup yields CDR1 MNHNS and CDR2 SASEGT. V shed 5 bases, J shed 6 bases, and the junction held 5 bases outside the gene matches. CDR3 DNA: TGTGCCAGCAGTTCACTAGCGGGGGGGATGGATACGCAGTATTTT. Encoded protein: CASSSLAGGMDTQYF.

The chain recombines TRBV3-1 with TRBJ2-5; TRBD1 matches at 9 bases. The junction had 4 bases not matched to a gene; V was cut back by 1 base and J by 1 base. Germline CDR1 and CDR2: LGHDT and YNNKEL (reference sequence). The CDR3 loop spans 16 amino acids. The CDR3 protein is CASSQGGQGRQETQYF. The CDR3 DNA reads TGTGCCAGCAGCCAAGGGGGACAGGGCCGCCAAGAGACCCAGTACTTC.

The chain's CDR3 is CASRPWTASTDTQYF. The CDR3 nucleotides are TGCGCCAGCAGACCCTGGACGGCTAGCACAGATACGCAGTATTTT. The V and J genes are TRBV5-1 and TRBJ2-3; D gene unclear. Germline-derived CDR1 and CDR2 are SGHRS and YFSETQ. The V and J ends lost 5 bases and 0 bases respectively, with 13 bases between them. This CDR3 is 15 amino acids long.

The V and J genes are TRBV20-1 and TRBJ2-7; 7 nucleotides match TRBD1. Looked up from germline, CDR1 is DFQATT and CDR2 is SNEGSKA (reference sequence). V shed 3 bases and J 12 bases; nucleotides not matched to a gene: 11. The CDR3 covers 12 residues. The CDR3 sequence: CSASGGRQGVYF. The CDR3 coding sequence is TGCAGTGCTAGTGGGGGTCGACAGGGTGTGTACTTC.

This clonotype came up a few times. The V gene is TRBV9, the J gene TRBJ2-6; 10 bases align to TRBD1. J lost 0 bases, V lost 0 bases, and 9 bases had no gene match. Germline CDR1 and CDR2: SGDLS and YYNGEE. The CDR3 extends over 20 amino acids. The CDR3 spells CASSVAPGQGGASGANVLTF. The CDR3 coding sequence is TGTGCCAGCAGCGTAGCCCCCGGACAGGGGGGAGCCTCTGGGGCCAACGTCCTGACTTTC.

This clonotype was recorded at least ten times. The CDR3 here is CATSRDRARSNEQFF. DNA for the CDR3: TGTGCCACCAGCAGAGATCGGGCCCGCAGCAATGAGCAGTTCTTC. This rearrangement joins TRBV15 to TRBJ2-1; D is uncertain. The CDR3 covers 15 residues. Germline loops: CDR1 LNHNV, CDR2 YYDKDF (reference sequence). Trimming took off 0 bases at V and 6 bases at J, with 12 bases between the two ends.

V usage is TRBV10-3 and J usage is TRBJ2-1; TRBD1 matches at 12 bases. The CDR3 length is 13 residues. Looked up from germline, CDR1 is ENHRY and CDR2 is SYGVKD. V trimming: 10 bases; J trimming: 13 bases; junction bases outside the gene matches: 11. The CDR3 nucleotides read TGTGCCACCCGGGACAGGGGGCAAGAGACCCAGTTCTTC. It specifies CATRDRGQETQFF.

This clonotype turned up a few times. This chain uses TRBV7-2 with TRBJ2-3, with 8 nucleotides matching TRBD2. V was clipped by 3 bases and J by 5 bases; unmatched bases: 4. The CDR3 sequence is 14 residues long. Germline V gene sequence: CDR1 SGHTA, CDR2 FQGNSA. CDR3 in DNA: TGTGCCAGCAGCTTCCGGGGGGGGGTAGATACGCAGTATTTT. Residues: CASSFRGGVDTQYF. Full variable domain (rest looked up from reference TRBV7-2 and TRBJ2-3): GAGVSQSPSNKVTEKGKDVELRCDPISGHTALYWYRQSLGQGLEFLIYFQGNSAPDKSGLPSDRFSAERTGGSVSTLTIQRTQQEDSAVYLCASSFRGGVDTQYFGPGTRLTVL.

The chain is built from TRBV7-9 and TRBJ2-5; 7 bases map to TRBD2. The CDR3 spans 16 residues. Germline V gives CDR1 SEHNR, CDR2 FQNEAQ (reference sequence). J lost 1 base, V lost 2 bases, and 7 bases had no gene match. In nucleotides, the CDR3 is TGTGCCAGCAGCTTATGGCGGGGGAGCATCCAAGAGACCCAGTACTTC. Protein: CASSLWRGSIQETQYF.

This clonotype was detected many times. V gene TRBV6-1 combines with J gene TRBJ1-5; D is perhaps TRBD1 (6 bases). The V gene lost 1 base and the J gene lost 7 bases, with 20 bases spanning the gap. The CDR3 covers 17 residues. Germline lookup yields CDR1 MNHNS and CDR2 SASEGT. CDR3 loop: CASSEVPLGGGGQPQHF. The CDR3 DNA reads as TGTGCCAGCAGTGAAGTCCCCTTGGGAGGGGGAGGACAGCCCCAGCATTTT.

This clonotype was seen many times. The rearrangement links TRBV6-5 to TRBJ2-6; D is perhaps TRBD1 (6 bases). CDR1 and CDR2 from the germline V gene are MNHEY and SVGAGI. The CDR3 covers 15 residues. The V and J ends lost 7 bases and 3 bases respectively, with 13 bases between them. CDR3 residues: CASKLGAGGANVLTF. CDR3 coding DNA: TGTGCCAGCAAGCTGGGGGCAGGTGGGGCCAACGTCCTGACTTTC.